Below are 14 T cell receptor beta chains sequenced from a single sample in a study of early T cells in non-severe SARS-CoV-2 infection (dated by TCRdb to the early 2020s). Library preparation used 5' RACE. Sequenced on a NextSeq 500. The public sequencing data were trimmed at Q25 with fastp and processed into clonotypes with MiXCR by TCRdb, which kept only in-frame beta chains. Identical CDR3 protein sequences are pooled into one entry, listed with their most common genes and DNA. The sample table lists almost 45,000 distinct CDR3 sequences, around 6% of them with a count of one. The top ten clones comprise under 15% of the sample. Input material: whole blood. These TCRs come from an adult who was a healthcare worker with PCR-confirmed SARS-CoV-2 infection or an uninfected control (not recorded which).

This clonotype came up many times. This chain connects TRBV5-1 to TRBJ2-1; the D gene is possibly TRBD2 (6 bases). Per germline, CDR1 SGHRS and CDR2 YFSETQ. This CDR3 spans 15 amino acids. The V end lost 4 bases, the J end lost 3 bases, and 14 bases lay between the germline ends. CDR3 DNA sequence: TGCGCCAGCAGCCCCCCGGCGGGGTTCTACAATGAGCAGTTCTTC. Translating it yields CASSPPAGFYNEQFF.

The chain has TRBV5-1 and TRBJ1-2; 7 bases fit TRBD1. CDR3 length equals 15 residues. CDR1 is SGHRS and CDR2 is YFSETQ in the germline V gene. Trimming took 4 bases from V and 4 from J; bases not matched to a gene: 10. CDR3 loop: CASSEGQWGPYGYTF. CDR3 bases: TGCGCCAGCAGCGAGGGACAGTGGGGACCCTATGGCTACACCTTC.

This clonotype was recorded at least ten times. The chain links TRBV28 to TRBJ2-3, with unresolved D. Per the germline V gene, CDR1 is MDHEN and CDR2 is SYDVKM. The CDR3 has 15 residues. The V and J ends lost 5 bases and 2 bases respectively, with 14 bases between them. For the CDR3, the DNA is TGTGCCAGCAGTCCTCCGGACCGACTCACAGATACGCAGTATTTT. Amino acids: CASSPPDRLTDTQYF.

This clonotype has a handful of counts. The chain joins TRBV5-1 to TRBJ2-1, with 7 bases lining up with TRBD2. The CDR3 has 14 residues. V lost 4 bases and J lost 6; bases outside the gene matches: 7. Germline CDR1 reads SGHRS; CDR2 reads YFSETQ. CDR3 sequence (DNA): TGCGCCAGCAGCCCGACGGGGGGAGTCAATGAGCAGTTCTTC. Protein sequence: CASSPTGGVNEQFF.

This clonotype was recorded a few times. In DNA, the CDR3 is TGCAGCGTTGAAGATCCCTTCAGGAGGGAGAACACTGAAGCTTTCTTT. The encoded protein is CSVEDPFRRENTEAFF. The chain employs TRBV29-1 and TRBJ1-1, with no clear D. V shed 0 bases and J shed 1 base, with 15 bases lying between them. This CDR3 spans 16 amino acids. The germline CDR1 and CDR2 sequences are SQVTM and ANQGSEA.

This clonotype was seen at least ten times. J is TRBJ1-4 and V is TRBV20-1, with a tentative D call TRBD1 (6 bases). The CDR3 is 14 amino acids. Trimming shortened V by 0 bases and J by 4 bases, and 9 bases separated the two germline ends. Germline V gene lookup returns CDR1 DFQATT and CDR2 SNEGSKA (reference sequence). For the CDR3, the DNA is TGCAGTGCTAGAGAGGGCAGGGGTAATGAAAAACTGTTTTTT. This encodes CSAREGRGNEKLFF.

The gene calls are TRBV20-1 and TRBJ2-7; the D is unclear. The CDR3 runs to 11 residues. The germline gives CDR1 DFQATT, CDR2 SNEGSKA (reference sequence). V dropped 6 bases and J dropped 6 bases, with 12 bases sitting between them. For the CDR3, the DNA is TGCAGTGCCCCACAACACTTCGAGCAGTACTTC. Translated: CSAPQHFEQYF.

This clonotype was seen more than once but under ten times. The rearrangement joins TRBV2 to TRBJ1-1; a weak D match, TRBD1 (6 bases). Trimming stripped 4 bases from V and 0 bases from J, with 9 bases between. Germline V CDR1 and CDR2: SNHLY, FYNNEI. The CDR3 totals 14 residues. The CDR3 DNA reads TGTGCCAGCAGTGTGACAGGCATGAACACTGAAGCTTTCTTT. It encodes CASSVTGMNTEAFF.

This clonotype was seen a few times. The chain couples TRBV13 to TRBJ1-3; the D is unclear. V lost 5 bases and J lost 3, with 14 bases in between. CDR3 length equals 15 residues. The germline CDR1 and CDR2 sequences are PRHDT and FYEKMQ (reference sequence). In nucleotides, the CDR3 is TGTGCCAGCAGCGGATCCGGGAAAGGTGGAAACACCATATATTTT. Protein product: CASSGSGKGGNTIYF. Looking up the rest from reference TRBV13 and TRBJ1-3 gives the full variable domain: AAGVIQSPRHLIKEKRETATLKCYPIPRHDTVYWYQQGPGQDPQFLISFYEKMQSDKGSIPDRFSAQQFSDYHSELNMSSLELGDSALYFCASSGSGKGGNTIYFGEGSWLTVV.

This clonotype was found many times. V gene TRBV5-4 combines with J gene TRBJ2-1, with TRBD1 as a possible D gene (6 bases). The germline V and J ends were trimmed by 4 bases and 4 bases, with 18 bases remaining between them. The CDR3 has 16 amino acids. CDR1 and CDR2 from the germline V gene are SGHNT and YYREEE (reference sequence). The CDR3 protein is CASSPVDRPYYNEQFF. The CDR3 DNA is TGTGCCAGCAGCCCAGTAGACAGGCCCTATTACAATGAGCAGTTCTTC.

This clonotype was recorded many times. J is TRBJ2-1 and V is TRBV12-3 or TRBV12-4, with a possible D match to TRBD1 (5 bases). Trimming stripped 5 bases from V and 8 bases from J, with 16 bases between. The length of the CDR3 is 14 residues. In DNA form, the CDR3 reads TGTGCCAGCAGTCCTCCTTCCAGGGTCCATGAGCAGTTCTTC. It translates to CASSPPSRVHEQFF.

Details on this clonotype: This may be a read error: a much more frequent sequence differs by one nucleotide. J is TRBJ1-5 and V is TRBV20-1, with D possibly TRBD1 on 6 matching bases. The CDR3 is made up of 15 amino acids. Trimming removed 3 bases from V and 3 bases from J, with 15 bases in between. Germline CDR1 is DFQATT and CDR2 is SNEGSKA (reference sequence). CDR3 coding DNA: TGCAGTGCTAGTGCAATGGGGACAACCAATCAGCCCCAGCATTTT. Translating gives CSASAMGTTNQPQHF.

This clonotype was detected only a few times. The gene calls are TRBV20-1 and TRBJ1-1; 11 nucleotides match TRBD1. This CDR3 spans 14 amino acids. J lost 4 bases, V lost 6 bases, and 7 bases had no gene match. The germline V gene encodes CDR1 DFQATT and CDR2 SNEGSKA (reference sequence). The CDR3 protein is CSARTGGRGTEAFF. CDR3 bases: TGCAGTGCCAGGACAGGGGGCAGGGGCACTGAAGCTTTCTTT.

This clonotype was seen only a few times. The rearrangement joins TRBV3-1 to TRBJ2-5, with 7 bases that match TRBD1. The germline V gene has CDR1 LGHDT and CDR2 YNNKEL (reference sequence). This CDR3 has 19 residues. The trim removed 0 bases at V and 0 bases at J, leaving 13 bases unmatched. In nucleotides, the CDR3 is TGTGCCAGCAGCCAAGAGAGGGCATCGACAGGGAGAAACCAAGAGACCCAGTACTTC. Its translation: CASSQERASTGRNQETQYF.